This TCR beta chain emerged from a study of blood T cell repertoires in COVID-19. Germline CDR1 LGHNA, CDR2 YNFKEQ. The CDR3 sequence is 15 residues long. V lost 3 bases to trimming and J lost 4 bases; unmatched junction nucleotides: 5. Libraries were prepared by immunoSEQ multiplex PCR; TCRdb keeps only in-frame clonotypes and omits some of them. The profile shows under 200,000 clones, approximately 87% of them singletons. Sequenced: peripheral blood. The V gene is TRBV4-2, the J gene TRBJ1-4, with TRBD1 identical over 7 bases. This TCR was recovered from a man aged 18 to 35 with active or convalescent COVID-19. This CDR3 reads CASSQADRINEKLFF. The CDR3, as DNA: TGTGCCAGCAGCCAGGCGGACAGGATTAATGAAAAACTGTTTTTT.